This TCR beta chain derives from a study of OX40 agonist ivuxolimab in advanced cancers. Some clones are missing from TCRdb's copy, which holds only in-frame ones; the method was immunoSEQ multiplex PCR. The table has roughly 92,000 clones, approximately 90% seen once. Regarding this clone: Antigen unknown.

Germline CDR1 is SGDLS and CDR2 is YYNGEE. Trimming left V 0 bases short and J 2 bases short, with 3 bases between. The CDR3 covers 13 residues. Study outcomes and limitations: Expanded clones were, on average, more numerous in CD8+ T cells than in CD4+.

The rearrangement uses TRBV9 and TRBJ1-3; the D is unclear. The material sequenced was CD4+ or CD8+ T cells sorted from blood, taken in a trial of the OX40 agonist ivuxolimab. The TCR sequence derives from an adult with an advanced solid tumor such as melanoma, head and neck, liver or kidney cancer. The CDR3: CASSVEAGNTIYF. The CDR3 nucleotides read TGTGCCAGCAGCGTAGAGGCTGGAAACACCATATATTTT.